The T cell receptor beta chain described here comes from a study of regulatory T cells in long-lasting Graves disease. V gave up 2 bases and J gave up 3 bases, with 12 bases separating them. The CDR3 totals 15 residues. Germline V gene sequence: CDR1 MNHEY, CDR2 SVGAGI. This clonotype was counted many times. In building TCR beta libraries, iRepertoire HTBI primers were used together with Arm-PCR of CDR3 regions. TCRdb processed the multiplex PCR reads anew with MiXCR; each CDR3 protein has one entry. The sample shows a few hundred thousand distinct CDR3 sequences, about 13% of them seen only once. Indicated time point: newly diagnosed GD, antithyroid drugs for less than 3 months. After RNA was extracted from PBMCs, the TCR library was made from it. The same sample was also used in a study of T cells in Graves' hyperthyroidism and ophthalmopathy. From that second work: Uncontrolled infection, other autoimmune disease, pregnancy or lactation disqualified patients from enrolment. Within blood appeared most thyroid clonotypes that had expanded above 0.001.

This TCR was recovered from a man aged 30-40 years with Graves disease. The source material was peripheral blood mononuclear cells (PBMCs), sampled at new diagnosis, from a patient treated with antithyroid drugs. The chain carries TRBV6-5 and TRBJ2-3; a possible D gene is TRBD2 (6 bases). CDR3 amino acids: CASSYVAELTDTQYF. The CDR3, as DNA: TGTGCCAGCAGTTACGTAGCGGAATTGACAGATACGCAGTATTTT.